The 5 T cell receptor beta chains given below trace back to one sample, sequenced in a study of control samples from healthy donors and cancer patients. The repertoire was sequenced with immunoSEQ multiplex PCR; TCRdb's copy has only in-frame clones and lacks some. The sample comprises just under 60,000 clones, roughly nine tenths of which are singletons, and about 1.7% rests with the top ten. Material for sequencing was PBMCs. Source of these receptors: a man aged 40-49 years with colorectal cancer.

The chain combines TRBV5-4 with TRBJ1-1; tentatively, D is TRBD1 (5 bases). The CDR3 has 16 amino acids. Germline V lookup: CDR1 SGHNT, CDR2 YYREEE (reference sequence). With 4 bases removed from V and 2 bases from J, the gap between germline ends came to 18 bases. CDR3 coding DNA: TGTGCCAGCAGCCGTGGCGGGAACAGGTTAAACACTGAAGCTTTCTTT. Translated: CASSRGGNRLNTEAFF.

This sequence joins TRBV7-9 and TRBJ1-4; D is perhaps TRBD1 (6 bases). This CDR3 contains 13 residues. Trimming removed 5 bases from V and 12 bases from J, with 16 bases in between. From germline, CDR1 is SEHNR and CDR2 FQNEAQ (reference sequence). CDR3 coding DNA: TGTGCCAGCAGCCCGGACAGTCGCGGGCAACTGTTTTTT. Translated, it gives CASSPDSRGQLFF.

The V gene is TRBV7-2, the J gene TRBJ2-1; D is ambiguous. With 2 bases removed from V and 8 bases from J, the gap between germline ends came to 13 bases. The CDR3 runs to 14 residues. Germline CDR1 and CDR2: SGHTA and FQGNSA. The DNA for the CDR3 is TGTGCCAGCAGCTTAATTTCTTTTATGGATGAGCAGTTCTTC. It is translated as CASSLISFMDEQFF.

The genes are TRBV7-6 and TRBJ2-3, with 11 bases lining up with TRBD2. Germline V CDR1 and CDR2: SGHVS, FNYEAQ. The CDR3 runs to 16 residues. J was trimmed by 1 base and V by 3 bases; bases with no gene match: 3. CDR3 DNA sequence: TGTGCCAGCAGCTTTAGCGGGGGGGCTGGCACAGATACGCAGTATTTT. It specifies CASSFSGGAGTDTQYF.

This clone was seen just once. The chain carries TRBV5-8 and TRBJ1-2, with TRBD1 matching 11 bases. The CDR3 covers 17 residues. V lost 4 bases and J lost 6; bases outside the gene matches: 14. Per the germline V gene, CDR1 is SGHTS and CDR2 is YDEGEE. This CDR3 is CASSRTGGVGAHDGYTF. The CDR3 DNA reads as TGTGCCAGCAGCCGGACAGGGGGCGTCGGAGCGCATGATGGCTACACCTTC.